This T cell receptor (beta chain) derives from a study of Graves' ophthalmopathy and Graves' hyperthyroidism (dated by TCRdb to between 2018 and 2020). General notes on the study: Peripheral blood samples were taken at the time of initial diagnosis, before any treatment was given. The study used TCR beta repertoire signatures to distinguish Graves' ophthalmopathy from Graves' hyperthyroidism and to predict progression to ophthalmopathy. In total, 135 blood samples were TCR-sequenced: around 42 ophthalmopathy, some 80 hyperthyroidism and about 17 hyperthyroidism-to-ophthalmopathy patients. To explore V-J signatures that distinguish ophthalmopathy from hyperthyroidism, a discovery set of 100 patients was enrolled, made up of about 40 with ophthalmopathy and under 65 with stable hyperthyroidism. For independent validation, a separate cohort was made up of around 19 hyperthyroidism patients plus 17 patients who later progressed from hyperthyroidism to ophthalmopathy. In 6 or 7 hyperthyroidism patients, T-cell repertoires of thyroid tissue and blood were compared. Once sampling was done, hyperthyroidism patients were given methimazole at a starting dose of 30 mg daily, while ophthalmopathy patients were given high-dose intravenous methylprednisolone. The full study reports these points: No statistical method was used to set the sample size in advance, and the investigators knew which group each participant was assigned to. Most of the expanded thyroid clonotypes with a frequency above 0.001 were also detected in blood, and it was suggested that the thyroid immune response may be reflected by blood repertoires. In cross-validation, the 13-signature model distinguished ophthalmopathy from stable hyperthyroidism with about 90% sensitivity and over 81% specificity, while in the test set the corresponding values were around 79% and 71%. In validation, the model predicted ophthalmopathy progression with about 64% sensitivity and about 77% specificity; 12 predicted patients were CT-confirmed with GO in a median of approximately 6.2 months.

This clonotype has more than one count but fewer than ten. Its antigen is not yet known. No much larger clonotype is one base removed from it; base qualities were not supplied. For repertoire sequencing, TCR beta CDR3 regions were amplified from RNA transcripts. The first round of RT-PCR was done with HTBI primers and the Qiagen OneStep RT-PCR kit, and was followed by a second round of multiplex PCR, then size selection and purification. The libraries underwent paired-end sequencing with 100 bp reads on an Illumina HiSeq2000. The authors processed their data as follows. Reads were processed with SOAPnuke, discarding reads with adapters, uncalled bases, mean Phred below 15, or no exact constant-primer or identifier match. COPE v1.2.5 was used to merge the high-quality paired reads. Clonotypes were defined as unique nucleotide sequences and were aligned to IMGT TRB V, D and J references using MiTCR v1.1. The analysis was limited to V-J combinations with a frequency above 0.0001, which together covered approximately 99% of the repertoires. For each V-J combination, a TCR clonal expansion and chaos score was defined as F50 clonal expansion divided by the chaos observed in the TCRdist matrix. Welch's t-statistics and random forest were used to reduce the features to 13 V-J combinations, which were then used as input to a naive Bayes classifier. The Morisita-Horn index was used to measure how similar the thyroid and blood repertoires were. Using fastp at Q25 and MiXCR, TCRdb reprocessed the public reads and kept productive beta chains. When rows share a CDR3 protein, they turn into one entry using the most common DNA and genes. These V and J calls originate from TCRdb's pipeline instead of the authors' own analysis. For this sample there are approximately 640,000 distinct CDR3 sequences; about 40% appear just once. 3.3% of the sample belongs to the ten largest clones.

Patients with ophthalmopathy had moderately to severely active disease, with a Clinical Activity Score of 3 or more, a NOSPECS grade of 4 or more, and a disease duration of less than 3 months. Patients with other autoimmune diseases, uncontrolled infections, pregnancy or lactation were excluded from the study. Diagnosis was based on clinical symptoms, serum thyroxine, TRAb, thyroid ultrasound and orbital computed tomography. PBMCs were isolated from 10 ml of fresh peripheral blood by Ficoll-Paque density gradient centrifugation. Trizol reagent was used to extract the total RNA, and its quality was then checked on an Agilent 2100 Bioanalyzer. What was sequenced was peripheral blood. This TCR was sampled from an adult man with Graves' ophthalmopathy.

The CDR3 is CSSGRYGYTF. The DNA sequence reads TGCAGCTCAGGGAGGTATGGCTACACCTTC. The V and J segments used are TRBV29-1 and TRBJ1-2; tentative D gene TRBD1, with 5 bases matching. From the cysteine through the phenylalanine, the CDR3 covers 10 amino acids. The DNA shown is the 30-base CDR3, in frame from base 1. CDR1 SQVTM and CDR2 ANQGSEA are derived from the germline V gene. Trimming removed 8 bases from V and 5 bases from J, leaving 9 bases between the germline ends.